This T cell receptor (beta chain) was recorded in a study of T-cell memory formation after mild COVID-19. Notes on the study in general: Day 37-peaking second-wave clones had unconfirmed SARS-CoV-2 specificity. Memory from before infection featured some responding clones, which suggests cross-reactive memory joined.

In germline, CDR1 is MNHEY, CDR2 SVGEGT. The V and J ends lost 6 bases and 1 base respectively, with 16 bases between them. The CDR3 sequence is 15 residues long. In the case of this clonotype: What it recognizes is unknown.

TCRdb passed the 5' RACE reads through MiXCR, listing each CDR3 protein once. The table records over 350,000 distinct CDR3 sequences, less than 25% of them present only once. V and J are TRBV6-2 or TRBV6-3 and TRBJ2-7, with D hard to call. Sample: PBMCs or a T cell subset sorted from them (not recorded which). This TCR came from an adult woman who had mild COVID-19 (a few samples of this study predate the infection). Cell type and time point are not known. This CDR3 reads CASSLRRDTSYEQYF. CDR3 coding DNA: TGTGCCAGCAGCCTTAGGAGAGACACTTCCTACGAGCAGTACTTC.